The sequence of this T cell receptor beta chain was determined in a study of CXCR3-negative and CXCR3-positive naive CD8 T cells. A word on this clonotype: The target antigen is unknown.

Study outcomes and limitations: More hydrophobic TRB CDR3s were found in CXCR3-positive naive cells than in CXCR3-negative naive cells. TRB CDR3 properties were used to infer TCR strength, and surface CD5 was comparable between naive subsets. Partially decreased CXCR3 expression was recorded after cryopreservation, and fresh PBMCs were used in most assays. Both of the naive subsets showed about the same high diversity, but memory CD8+ cells had much less.

Naive cells were sorted as CD45RO-, CCR7+, CD27+ and CD95-. The CDR3 consists of 14 residues. The germline V gene has CDR1 SEHNR and CDR2 FQNEAQ (reference sequence). The libraries of TRB cDNA were prepared using 5' RACE with UMI labels. TCRdb reprocessed the 5' RACE reads and stores each CDR3 protein as one record, lacking DNA. There are around 160,000 distinct CDR3 sequences in the sample, with around 0.3% held by the top ten. The source is a human donor in good health. Some clones in this sample may be carry-over from other donors' samples. Sequences were obtained from naive CXCR3+ CD8+ T cells from blood. Subset reported: CD45RO-CCR7+CD27+CD95- naive CD8+ T cells expressing CXCR3 (TNR3+). The chain uses TRBV7-9 and TRBJ2-7; TCRdb calls TRBD1, which cannot be checked without DNA. CDR3 protein: CASSLVGTDYEQYF.